The clone carrying this T cell receptor beta chain showed up many times. Its target is not known. TCRdb called the reads again in MiXCR, with one record for every CDR3 protein. Of around 710,000 distinct CDR3 sequences detected, about 29% appear once; the ten largest clones hold approximately 14%. The data stem from a study of T cell repertoires in cytomegalovirus infection. About the research overall: HLA-C-restricted CMV epitopes, recently identified, and well-studied HLA-B-restricted ones were used by the study. CMV infection and matching HLA type were both indicated by public TCR beta signatures.

Overall study results and limits: Dominating the ex vivo response were HLA-C-restricted CMV-specific TCR beta clonotypes. Cumulative public TCR beta family frequency identified CMV carriers with the relevant HLA.

The sample here was cultured CD8+ T cells from PBMCs, taken from culture after CMV antigen stimulation. This TCR came from a human donor in good health (CMV status not recorded). Some clones in this sample may be carry-over from other donors' samples.

The CDR3 DNA follows: TGTGCCAGCAGCTTAGCGAGGACTAGCGGGGGGCGAAGCTCCTACAATGAGCAGTTCTTC. It yields the protein CASSLARTSGGRSSYNEQFF. This chain joins TRBV7-6 and TRBJ2-1, with 14 bases lining up with TRBD2. Per germline, CDR1 SGHVS and CDR2 FNYEAQ. CDR3 length equals 20 residues. Losses at the gene ends were 0 bases for V and 0 bases for J; bases not matched to a gene: 7.